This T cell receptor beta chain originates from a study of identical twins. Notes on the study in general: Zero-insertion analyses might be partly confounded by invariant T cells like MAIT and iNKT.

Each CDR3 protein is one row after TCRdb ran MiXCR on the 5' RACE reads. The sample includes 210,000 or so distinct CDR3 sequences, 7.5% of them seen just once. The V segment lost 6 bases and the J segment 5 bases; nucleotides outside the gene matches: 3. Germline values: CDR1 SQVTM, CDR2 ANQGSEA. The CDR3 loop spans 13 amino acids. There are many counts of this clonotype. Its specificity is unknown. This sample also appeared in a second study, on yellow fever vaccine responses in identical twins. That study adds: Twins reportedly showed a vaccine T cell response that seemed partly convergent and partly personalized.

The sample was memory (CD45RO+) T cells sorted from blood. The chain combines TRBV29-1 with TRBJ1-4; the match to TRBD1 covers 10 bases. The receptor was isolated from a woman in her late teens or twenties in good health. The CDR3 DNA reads TGCAGCGTCAGGACAGGGGGGAATGAAAAACTGTTTTTT. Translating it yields CSVRTGGNEKLFF.